This is a list of T cell receptor beta chains from one sample in a study of neurological immune-mediated disorders. TCRdb ran MiXCR on the 5' RACE reads and lists one entry per CDR3 protein. Of some 48,000 distinct CDR3 sequences listed, around 12% are singletons. The sequenced sample was PBMCs. The receptors derive from a male donor with HTLV-1-associated myelopathy (HAM/TSP). The CDR3 runs from the conserved cysteine through the conserved F or W. A D gene is named only where the DNA matches it firmly. Not every row has a clone size; where given, it reads once, few, many or a size class.

V gene	CDR3 length	D gene	J gene	clone size	CDR3 DNA	CDR3 protein
TRBV4-3	16	TRBD1	TRBJ1-2	many	TGCGCCAGCAGCCAAGATCGCGACAGGGCTAACTATGGCTACACCTTC	CASSQDRDRANYGYTF
TRBV6-5	14	TRBD1	TRBJ1-4	many	TGTGCCAGCAGAAGACAGGGGGGAGGGGAAAAACTGTTTTTT	CASRRQGGGEKLFF
TRBV5-4	16	-	TRBJ1-2	-	TGTGACAGCGCTGGGTCGGCGGGACAAGCTAACTATGGCTACACCTTC	CDSAGSAGQANYGYTF
TRBV5-1	14	-	TRBJ1-5	-	TGCGCCAGCTTGACGGGGGAGAGCAATCAGCCCCAGCATTTT	CASLTGESNQPQHF
TRBV27	16	TRBD1	TRBJ2-7	many	TGTGCCAGCAGTCCCCTCAGGGGGCTGAGGATCTACGAGCAGTACTTC	CASSPLRGLRIYEQYF
TRBV5-6	14	TRBD2	TRBJ2-4	-	TGTGCCAGCAGCTTAGGACTAGCGGGGGGCCCCATTTGCTTC	CASSLGLAGGPICF
TRBV5-1	14	-	TRBJ2-5	many	TGCGCCAGCAGCTTAGGGCAGGGTGAGGAGACCCAGTACTTC	CASSLGQGEETQYF
TRBV5-5	12	-	TRBJ2-7	many	TGTGCCAGCAGCCTTGGACAGTACGAGCAGTACTTC	CASSLGQYEQYF
TRBV28	15	-	TRBJ2-5	-	TGTGCCAGCAGCACTATGGGTGGGGCCTTGGAGACCCAGTACTTC	CASSTMGGALETQYF
TRBV20-1	13	TRBD1	TRBJ2-1	many	TGCAGTGCGAGGACAGGGAGGTCCGATGAGCAGTTCTTC	CSARTGRSDEQFF
TRBV27	11	-	TRBJ2-5	many	TGTGCCAGCAGTTGGGGAGAGACCCAGTACTTC	CASSWGETQYF
TRBV7-6	15	TRBD2	TRBJ2-5	many	TGTGCCAGCAGCTTGGGGCTAGCGGGGTCAGAGACCCAGTACTTC	CASSLGLAGSETQYF
TRBV5-1	13	-	TRBJ2-5	many	TGCGCCAGCAGCCCCTACCGCGGGGAGACCCAGTACTTC	CASSPYRGETQYF
TRBV20-1	17	TRBD2	TRBJ2-2	many	TGCAGTGCTAGAGATACTAGCGGGGGGGCGAGCACCGGGGAGCTGTTTTTT	CSARDTSGGASTGELFF
TRBV27	13	-	TRBJ1-2	many	TGTGCCAGCAGTTCATCGGACAGAAGAGGCTACACCTTC	CASSSSDRRGYTF